A selection of T cell receptor beta chains follows, all from one sample in a study of blood T cell repertoires in COVID-19. Method: immunoSEQ multiplex PCR; TCRdb's copy keeps in-frame clones and lacks some. Of 180,000 or so clones detected, roughly 83% appear once; the ten largest clones hold nearly 4.5%. The material sequenced was PBMCs or T cells enriched from blood (not recorded which). Receptor source: a woman aged 45-59 years who had recovered from COVID-19. The CDR3 runs from the conserved cysteine through the conserved F or W. A D gene is named only where the DNA matches it firmly. Size is stated for part of the rows, as once, few or many counts, or as a class when the clone is expanded.

D | J | size | V | CDR3 | DNA
- | TRBJ1-2 | - | TRBV12-3/TRBV12-4 | CASSLQGYGYTF | TGTGCCAGCAGTTTGCAGGGCTATGGCTACACCTTC
- | TRBJ1-1 | - | TRBV19 | CASSSWAGGMNTEAFF | TGTGCCAGTAGTAGTTGGGCAGGAGGGATGAACACTGAAGCTTTCTTT
- | TRBJ1-1 | few | TRBV9 | CASSPPYGESRWTEAFF | TGTGCCAGCAGCCCCCCCTACGGGGAATCCAGGTGGACTGAAGCTTTCTTT
TRBD1 | TRBJ1-5 | - | TRBV30 | CAWSAPGQGHVPQHF | TGTGCCTGGAGTGCTCCAGGACAGGGCCATGTCCCCCAGCATTTT
- | TRBJ1-5 | - | TRBV4-2 | CASSQDQGNSRNQPQHF | TGTGCCAGCAGCCAAGATCAGGGGAACAGCCGGAACCAGCCCCAGCATTTT
TRBD2 | TRBJ2-1 | - | TRBV30 | CAWNPGGRAYEQFF | TGTGCCTGGAATCCGGGAGGGCGGGCGTATGAGCAGTTCTTC
TRBD1 | TRBJ2-2 | - | TRBV28 | CASSAGGYGTGELFF | TGTGCCAGCAGTGCAGGGGGATATGGCACCGGGGAGCTGTTTTTT
- | TRBJ1-4 | - | TRBV5-4 | CASSYDRQNEKLFF | TGTGCCAGCAGCTATGACAGGCAGAATGAAAAACTGTTTTTT
- | TRBJ2-1 | - | TRBV18 | CASSDSQSSYNEQFF | TGTGCCAGCTCGGACAGTCAGAGCTCCTACAATGAGCAGTTCTTC
TRBD2 | TRBJ2-3 | few | TRBV6-2/TRBV6-3 | CASSYEREGTQYF | TGTGCCAGCAGTTACGAGCGGGAGGGGACGCAGTATTTT
- | TRBJ1-2 | - | TRBV10-3 | CAHQYLGGYTF | TGTGCCCATCAATATCTGGGCGGCTACACCTTC
- | TRBJ2-2 | - | TRBV3-1/TRBV3-2 | CASSPANTGELFF | TGTGCCAGCAGCCCAGCGAACACCGGGGAGCTGTTTTTT
TRBD1 | TRBJ1-2 | - | TRBV27 | CASSTGGYGYTF | TGTGCCAGCAGTACAGGGGGCTATGGCTACACCTTC
- | TRBJ1-1 | - | TRBV19 | CASTPYAGRILNTEAFF | TGTGCCAGTACCCCTTATGCAGGGAGGATCCTGAACACTGAAGCTTTCTTT
- | TRBJ1-1 | - | TRBV6-5 | CASKIAGVATEAFF | TGTGCCAGCAAGATCGCAGGGGTGGCGACTGAAGCTTTCTTT
- | TRBJ1-3 | - | TRBV19 | CASSIAGNSGNTIYF | TGTGCCAGTAGTATAGCCGGTAACTCTGGAAACACCATATATTTT
TRBD1 | TRBJ1-2 | once | TRBV3-1/TRBV3-2 | CASRHRGDYGYTF | TGTGCCAGCAGACACAGGGGAGACTATGGCTACACCTTC
- | TRBJ1-3 | - | TRBV7-2 | CASSLVPGSSGNTIYF | TGTGCCAGCAGCTTAGTTCCAGGCAGCTCTGGAAACACCATATATTTT
TRBD1 | TRBJ2-1 | - | TRBV19 | CASSIRQGQANEQFF | TGTGCCAGTAGTATACGACAGGGGCAGGCCAATGAGCAGTTCTTC
- | TRBJ1-6 | - | TRBV28 | CASSRPWAGNSPLHF | TGTGCCAGCAGTCGACCCTGGGCGGGGAATTCACCCCTCCACTTT
- | TRBJ2-3 | - | TRBV11-3 | CASSPHPWTSSTDTQYF | TGTGCCAGCTCTCCTCACCCCTGGACATCGAGCACAGATACGCAGTATTTT
TRBD2 | TRBJ2-1 | - | TRBV24-1 | CATSDPGGEQFF | TGTGCCACCAGTGATCCGGGGGGGGAGCAGTTCTTC
- | TRBJ1-1 | - | TRBV7-9 | CASSLQQEGTEAFF | TGTGCCAGCAGCTTACAACAGGAGGGCACTGAAGCTTTCTTT
- | TRBJ2-3 | few | TRBV7-8 | CASSLGMRGTSTDTQYF | TGTGCCAGCAGCTTAGGGATGCGCGGGACTAGCACAGATACGCAGTATTTT
TRBD1 | TRBJ1-3 | - | TRBV27 | CASSRRTGTGNTIYF | TGTGCCAGCAGTCGACGGACAGGGACTGGAAACACCATATATTTT
TRBD1 | TRBJ1-2 | - | TRBV29-1 | CSVERDSTNSYGYTF | TGCAGCGTAGAACGGGACAGCACTAACTCCTATGGCTACACCTTC
- | TRBJ1-6 | - | TRBV6-5 | CASSWSRDSPLHF | TGTGCCAGCAGTTGGTCGCGAGATTCACCCCTCCACTTT
- | TRBJ2-5 | - | TRBV30 | CAWTMSAETQYF | TGTGCCTGGACCATGAGCGCCGAGACCCAGTACTTC
TRBD2 | TRBJ2-1 | - | TRBV28 | CASSSERGGIYNEQFF | TGTGCCAGCAGTTCGGAGCGGGGGGGCATCTACAATGAGCAGTTCTTC
- | TRBJ2-3 | - | TRBV30 | CAWSATSRGTDTQYF | TGTGCCTGGAGTGCGACGTCCAGGGGCACAGATACGCAGTATTTT
- | TRBJ1-1 | - | TRBV28 | CASSPGLLEAFF | TGTGCCAGCAGTCCCGGACTGCTTGAAGCTTTCTTT
- | TRBJ1-5 | - | TRBV15 | CATSREAGAKGNQPQHF | TGTGCCACCAGCAGAGAAGCGGGAGCAAAAGGCAATCAGCCCCAGCATTTT
- | TRBJ1-5 | - | TRBV6-5 | CASSYRRGGNQPQHF | TGTGCCAGCAGTTACCGACGCGGAGGCAATCAGCCCCAGCATTTT
- | TRBJ1-1 | - | TRBV2 | CASAGSGTEAFF | TGTGCCAGCGCAGGGTCGGGTACTGAAGCTTTCTTT
TRBD1 | TRBJ1-1 | - | TRBV29-1 | CSVRDRGLVNTEAFF | TGCAGCGTAAGGGACAGGGGGTTGGTGAACACTGAAGCTTTCTTT
- | TRBJ1-1 | - | TRBV6-4 | CASSEPAVGNTEAFF | TGTGCCAGCAGTGAGCCCGCGGTCGGGAACACTGAAGCTTTCTTT
TRBD2 | TRBJ2-1 | - | TRBV6-2/TRBV6-3 | CASSTPGLARDNEQFF | TGTGCCAGCAGTACACCGGGACTAGCGAGAGACAATGAGCAGTTCTTC
TRBD1 | TRBJ2-3 | - | TRBV4-1 | CASSHFDRGNPDTQYF | TGCGCCAGCAGCCACTTCGACAGGGGGAATCCAGATACGCAGTATTTT
TRBD1 | TRBJ1-2 | - | TRBV18 | CASSGDRADYGYTF | TGTGCCAGCTCCGGGGACAGGGCCGACTATGGCTACACCTTC
- | TRBJ1-2 | - | TRBV14 | CASSQDSGPRGYTF | TGTGCCAGCAGCCAAGACTCAGGGCCCCGTGGCTACACCTTC
- | TRBJ2-1 | - | TRBV3-1/TRBV3-2 | CASSQDRRYNEQFF | TGTGCCAGCAGCCAGGATCGGCGGTACAATGAGCAGTTCTTC
- | TRBJ2-5 | - | TRBV4-1 | CASSQDHAGYETQYF | TGCGCCAGCAGCCAAGATCACGCGGGGTACGAGACCCAGTACTTC
- | TRBJ1-2 | - | TRBV3-1/TRBV3-2 | CASSQDLGVYGYTF | TGTGCCAGCAGCCAAGATCTCGGGGTCTATGGCTACACCTTC
TRBD2 | TRBJ2-1 | - | TRBV9 | CASSPGWGGEQFF | TGTGCCAGCAGCCCAGGTTGGGGGGGTGAGCAGTTCTTC
TRBD1 | TRBJ1-6 | - | TRBV30 | CAWNQGASNSPLHF | TGTGCCTGGAACCAGGGGGCGAGTAATTCACCCCTCCACTTT
TRBD2 | TRBJ2-1 | - | TRBV3-1/TRBV3-2 | CASSQITSGYNEQFF | TGTGCCAGCAGCCAAATAACTAGCGGCTACAATGAGCAGTTCTTC
- | TRBJ2-5 | - | TRBV3-1/TRBV3-2 | CASSQLTPGFLETQYF | TGTGCCAGCAGCCAACTAACCCCGGGTTTTCTCGAGACCCAGTACTTC
- | TRBJ1-3 | - | TRBV3-1/TRBV3-2 | CASSQKPLGQRASGNTIYF | TGTGCCAGCAGCCAGAAACCCCTCGGACAGCGCGCCTCTGGAAACACCATATATTTT
- | TRBJ1-1 | - | TRBV11-1 | CASSEGQRGTEAFF | TGTGCCAGCAGCGAAGGACAGAGGGGCACTGAAGCTTTCTTT
- | TRBJ2-3 | - | TRBV5-6 | CASSFPGTDTQYF | TGTGCCAGCAGCTTCCCGGGAACAGATACGCAGTATTTT
- | TRBJ1-2 | few | TRBV5-1 | CASSLQDSLNGYTF | TGCGCCAGCAGCTTACAGGACAGCTTGAATGGCTACACCTTC
- | TRBJ2-2 | - | TRBV6-5 | CASRDRSENTGELFF | TGTGCCAGCAGGGACAGATCAGAAAACACCGGGGAGCTGTTTTTT